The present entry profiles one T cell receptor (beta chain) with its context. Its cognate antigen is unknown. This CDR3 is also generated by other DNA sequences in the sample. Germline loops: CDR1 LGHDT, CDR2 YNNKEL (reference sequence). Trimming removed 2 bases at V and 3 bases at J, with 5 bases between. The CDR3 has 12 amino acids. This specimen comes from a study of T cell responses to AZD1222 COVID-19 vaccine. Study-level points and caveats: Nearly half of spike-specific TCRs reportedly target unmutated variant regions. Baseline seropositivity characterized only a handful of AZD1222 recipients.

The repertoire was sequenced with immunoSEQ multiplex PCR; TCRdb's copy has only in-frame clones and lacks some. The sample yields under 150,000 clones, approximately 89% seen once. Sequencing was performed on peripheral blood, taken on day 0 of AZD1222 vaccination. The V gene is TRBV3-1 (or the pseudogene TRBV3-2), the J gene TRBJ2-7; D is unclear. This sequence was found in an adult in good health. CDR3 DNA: TGTGCCAGCAGCCAATCCAGCTACGAGCAGTACTTC. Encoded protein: CASSQSSYEQYF.